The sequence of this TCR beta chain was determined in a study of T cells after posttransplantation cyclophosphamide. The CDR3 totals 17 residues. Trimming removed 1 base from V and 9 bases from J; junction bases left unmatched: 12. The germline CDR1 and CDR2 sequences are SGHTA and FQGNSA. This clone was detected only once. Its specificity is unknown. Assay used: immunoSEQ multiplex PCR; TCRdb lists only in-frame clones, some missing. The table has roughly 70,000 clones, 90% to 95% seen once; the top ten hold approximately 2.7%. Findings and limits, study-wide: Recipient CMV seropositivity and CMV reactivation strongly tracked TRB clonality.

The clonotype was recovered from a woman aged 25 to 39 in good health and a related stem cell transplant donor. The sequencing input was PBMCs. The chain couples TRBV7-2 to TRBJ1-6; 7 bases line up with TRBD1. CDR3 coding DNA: TGTGCCAGCAGCTTAGATGTTGGGGACAGTATATTTTCACCCCTCCACTTT. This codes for CASSLDVGDSIFSPLHF.